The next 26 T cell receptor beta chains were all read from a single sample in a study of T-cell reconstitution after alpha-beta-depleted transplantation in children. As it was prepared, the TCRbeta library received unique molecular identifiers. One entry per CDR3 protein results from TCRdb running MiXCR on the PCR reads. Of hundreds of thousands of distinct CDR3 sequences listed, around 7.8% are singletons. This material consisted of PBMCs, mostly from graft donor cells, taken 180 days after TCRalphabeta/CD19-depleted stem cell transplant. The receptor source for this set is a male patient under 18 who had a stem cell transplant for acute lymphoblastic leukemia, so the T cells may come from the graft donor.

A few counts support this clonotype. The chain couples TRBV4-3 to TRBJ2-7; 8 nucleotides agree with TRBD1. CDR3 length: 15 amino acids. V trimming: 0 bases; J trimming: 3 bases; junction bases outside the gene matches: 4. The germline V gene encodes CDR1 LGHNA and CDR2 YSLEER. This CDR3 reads CASSQEGTGSYEQYF. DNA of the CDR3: TGCGCCAGCAGCCAAGAAGGGACAGGTAGCTACGAGCAGTACTTC.

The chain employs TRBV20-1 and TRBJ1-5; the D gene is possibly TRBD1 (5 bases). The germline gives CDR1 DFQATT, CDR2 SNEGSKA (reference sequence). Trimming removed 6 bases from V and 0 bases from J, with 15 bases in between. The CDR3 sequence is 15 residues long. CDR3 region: CSANPGIYSNQPQHF. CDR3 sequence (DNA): TGCAGTGCCAACCCAGGGATTTATAGCAATCAGCCCCAGCATTTT.

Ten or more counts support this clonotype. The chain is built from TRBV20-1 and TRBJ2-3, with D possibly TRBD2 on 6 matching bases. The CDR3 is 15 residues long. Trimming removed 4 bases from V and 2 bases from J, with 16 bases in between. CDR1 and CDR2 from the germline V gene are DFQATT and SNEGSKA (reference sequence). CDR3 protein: CSATGDSSFTDTQYF. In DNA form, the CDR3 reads TGCAGTGCTACGGGGGACTCATCCTTCACAGATACGCAGTATTTT.

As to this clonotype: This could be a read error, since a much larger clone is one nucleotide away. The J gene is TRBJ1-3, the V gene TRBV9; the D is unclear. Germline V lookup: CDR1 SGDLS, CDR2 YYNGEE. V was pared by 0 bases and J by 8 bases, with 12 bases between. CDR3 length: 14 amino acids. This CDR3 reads CASSVDPVDDTIYF. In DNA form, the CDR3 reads TGTGCCAGCAGCGTAGACCCTGTGGACGACACCATATATTTT.

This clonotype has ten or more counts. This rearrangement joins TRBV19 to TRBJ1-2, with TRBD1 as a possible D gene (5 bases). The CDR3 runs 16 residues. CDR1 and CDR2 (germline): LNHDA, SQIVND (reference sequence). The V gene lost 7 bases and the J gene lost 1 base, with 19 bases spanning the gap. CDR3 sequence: CASNGGVKEVNYGYTF. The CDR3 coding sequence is TGTGCCAGTAATGGGGGAGTGAAGGAAGTTAACTATGGCTACACCTTC.

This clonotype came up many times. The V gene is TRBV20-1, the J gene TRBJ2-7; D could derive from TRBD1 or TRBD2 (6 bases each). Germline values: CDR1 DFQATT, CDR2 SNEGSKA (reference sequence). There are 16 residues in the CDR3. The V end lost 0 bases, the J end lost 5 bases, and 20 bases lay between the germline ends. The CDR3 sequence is CSARDLAWVGGHEQYF. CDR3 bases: TGCAGTGCTAGAGATTTGGCTTGGGTGGGGGGCCACGAGCAGTACTTC.

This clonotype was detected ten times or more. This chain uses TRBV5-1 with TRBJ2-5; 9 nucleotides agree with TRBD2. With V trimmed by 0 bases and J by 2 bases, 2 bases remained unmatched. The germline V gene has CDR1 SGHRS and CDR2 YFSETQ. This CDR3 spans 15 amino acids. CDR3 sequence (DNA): TGCGCCAGCAGCTTGGTAACTAGCGGGCAAGAGACCCAGTACTTC. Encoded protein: CASSLVTSGQETQYF.

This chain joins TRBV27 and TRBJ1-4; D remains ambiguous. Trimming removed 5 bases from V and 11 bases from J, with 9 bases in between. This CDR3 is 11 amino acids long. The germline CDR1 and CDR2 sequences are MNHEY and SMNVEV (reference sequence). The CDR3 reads CASSDRWKLFF. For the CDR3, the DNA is TGTGCCAGCAGTGATCGTTGGAAACTGTTTTTT.

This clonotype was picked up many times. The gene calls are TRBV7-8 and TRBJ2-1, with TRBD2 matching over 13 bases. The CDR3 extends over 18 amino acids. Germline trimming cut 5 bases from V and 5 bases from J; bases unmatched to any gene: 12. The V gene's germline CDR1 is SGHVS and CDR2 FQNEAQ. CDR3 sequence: CASSPRTSGGLGNNEQFF. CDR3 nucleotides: TGTGCCAGCAGCCCCCGGACTAGCGGGGGACTCGGTAACAATGAGCAGTTCTTC. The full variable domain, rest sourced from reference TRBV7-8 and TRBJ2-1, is GAGVSQSPRYKVAKRGQDVALRCDPISGHVSLFWYQQALGQGPEFLTYFQNEAQLDKSGLPSDRFFAERPEGSVSTLKIQRTQQEDSAVYLCASSPRTSGGLGNNEQFFGPGTRLTVL.

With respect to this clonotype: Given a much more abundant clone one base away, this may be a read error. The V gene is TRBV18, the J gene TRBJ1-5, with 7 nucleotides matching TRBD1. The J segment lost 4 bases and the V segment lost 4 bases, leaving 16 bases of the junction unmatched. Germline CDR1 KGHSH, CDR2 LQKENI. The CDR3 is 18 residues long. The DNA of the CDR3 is TGTGCCAGCTCACTCGTCCCGCGACAGGGAGGGGTTAATCAGCCCCAGCATTTT. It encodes CASSLVPRQGGVNQPQHF. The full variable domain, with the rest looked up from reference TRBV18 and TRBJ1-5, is NAGVMQNPRHLVRRRGQEARLRCSPMKGHSHVYWYRQLPEEGLKFMVYLQKENIIDESGMPKERFSAEFPKEGPSILRIQQVVRGDSAAYFCASSLVPRQGGVNQPQHFGDGTRLSIL.

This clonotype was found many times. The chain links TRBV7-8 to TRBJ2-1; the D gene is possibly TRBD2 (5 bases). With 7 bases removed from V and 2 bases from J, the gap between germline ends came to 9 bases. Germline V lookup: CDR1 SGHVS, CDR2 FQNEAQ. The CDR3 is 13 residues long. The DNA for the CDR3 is TGTGCCAGCAATGGACTGACCTACAATGAGCAGTTCTTC. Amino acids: CASNGLTYNEQFF.

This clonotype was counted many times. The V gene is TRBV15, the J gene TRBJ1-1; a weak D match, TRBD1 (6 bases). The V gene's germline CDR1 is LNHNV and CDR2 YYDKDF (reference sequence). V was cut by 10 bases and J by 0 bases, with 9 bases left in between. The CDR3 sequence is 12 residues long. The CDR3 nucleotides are TGTGCCAGCACAGGGCTGAACACTGAAGCTTTCTTT. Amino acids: CASTGLNTEAFF.

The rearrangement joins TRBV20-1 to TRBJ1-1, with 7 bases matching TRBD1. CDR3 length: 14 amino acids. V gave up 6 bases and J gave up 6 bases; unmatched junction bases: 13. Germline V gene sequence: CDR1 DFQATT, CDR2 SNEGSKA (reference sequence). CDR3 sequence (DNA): TGCAGTGCACGATTTGGGACAGCTGGGCCTGAAGCTTTCTTT. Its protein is CSARFGTAGPEAFF.

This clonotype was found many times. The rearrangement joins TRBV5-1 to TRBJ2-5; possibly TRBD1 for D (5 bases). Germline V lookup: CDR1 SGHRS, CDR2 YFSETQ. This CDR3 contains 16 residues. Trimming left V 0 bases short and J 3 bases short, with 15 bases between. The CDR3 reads CASSLGAGSFEETQYF. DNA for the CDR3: TGCGCCAGCAGCTTGGGGGCAGGGTCGTTTGAAGAGACCCAGTACTTC.

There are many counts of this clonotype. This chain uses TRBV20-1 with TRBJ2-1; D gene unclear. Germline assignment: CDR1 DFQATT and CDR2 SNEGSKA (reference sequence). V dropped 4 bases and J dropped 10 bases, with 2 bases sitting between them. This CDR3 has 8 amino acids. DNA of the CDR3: TGCAGTGCTACAGAGCAGTTCTTC. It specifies CSATEQFF.

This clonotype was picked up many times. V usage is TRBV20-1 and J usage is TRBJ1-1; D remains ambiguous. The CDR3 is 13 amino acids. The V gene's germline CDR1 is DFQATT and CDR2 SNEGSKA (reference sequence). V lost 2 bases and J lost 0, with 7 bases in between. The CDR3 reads CSARRAMNTEAFF. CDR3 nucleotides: TGCAGTGCTAGAAGGGCCATGAACACTGAAGCTTTCTTT.

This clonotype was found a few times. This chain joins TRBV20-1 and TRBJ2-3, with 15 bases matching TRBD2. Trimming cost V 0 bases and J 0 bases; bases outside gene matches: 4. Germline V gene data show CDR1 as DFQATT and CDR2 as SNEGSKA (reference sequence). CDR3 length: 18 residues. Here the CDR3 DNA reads TGCAGTGCTAGAGAGGGGACTAGCGGGGGGACTAGCACAGATACGCAGTATTTT. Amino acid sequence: CSAREGTSGGTSTDTQYF.

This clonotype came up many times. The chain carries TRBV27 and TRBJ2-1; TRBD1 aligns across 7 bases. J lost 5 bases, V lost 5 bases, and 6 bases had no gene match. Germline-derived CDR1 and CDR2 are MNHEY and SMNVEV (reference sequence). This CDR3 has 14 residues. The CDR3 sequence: CASSPDRVDNEQFF. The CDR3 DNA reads TGTGCCAGCAGTCCCGACAGGGTAGACAATGAGCAGTTCTTC.

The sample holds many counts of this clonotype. In nucleotides, the CDR3 is TGCGCCAGCAGCTTGGTTAGGGATTACAATGAGCAGTTCTTC. Protein sequence: CASSLVRDYNEQFF. This chain joins TRBV5-1 and TRBJ2-1; unclear D gene. Trimming cost V 0 bases and J 4 bases, with 8 bases left between them. The CDR3 has 14 residues. Germline-derived CDR1 and CDR2 are SGHRS and YFSETQ.

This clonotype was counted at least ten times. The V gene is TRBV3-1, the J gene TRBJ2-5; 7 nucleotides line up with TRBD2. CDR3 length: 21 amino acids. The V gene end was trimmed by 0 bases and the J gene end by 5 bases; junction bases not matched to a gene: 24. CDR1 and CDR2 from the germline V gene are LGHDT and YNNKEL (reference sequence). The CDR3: CASSQDLVRSPLGGRGETQYF. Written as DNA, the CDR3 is TGTGCCAGCAGCCAAGATCTTGTGAGATCCCCCTTGGGCGGGAGAGGGGAGACCCAGTACTTC.

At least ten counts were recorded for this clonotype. The CDR3 is CASSLGLLGTQETQYF. CDR3 DNA: TGCGCCAGCAGCTTGGGTTTACTAGGAACTCAAGAGACCCAGTACTTC. The chain links TRBV5-1 to TRBJ2-5, with a weak D call TRBD2 (5 bases). This CDR3 has 16 residues. The V and J ends lost 0 bases and 2 bases respectively, with 14 bases between them. Germline loops: CDR1 SGHRS, CDR2 YFSETQ.

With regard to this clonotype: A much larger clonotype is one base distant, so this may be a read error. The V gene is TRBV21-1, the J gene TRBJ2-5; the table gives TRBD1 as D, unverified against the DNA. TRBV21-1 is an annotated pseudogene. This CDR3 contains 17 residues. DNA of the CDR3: TGTGCCAGCAGCAGAGCAAAAAACAGGGGGCTCGAGAAGACCCAGTACTTC. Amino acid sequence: CASSRAKNRGLEKTQYF.

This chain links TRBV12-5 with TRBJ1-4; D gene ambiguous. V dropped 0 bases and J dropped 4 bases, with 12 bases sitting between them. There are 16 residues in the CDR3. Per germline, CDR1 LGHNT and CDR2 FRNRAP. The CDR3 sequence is CASGLVGFLFNEKLFF. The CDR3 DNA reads TGTGCTAGTGGTTTGGTAGGGTTTCTGTTTAATGAAAAACTGTTTTTT.

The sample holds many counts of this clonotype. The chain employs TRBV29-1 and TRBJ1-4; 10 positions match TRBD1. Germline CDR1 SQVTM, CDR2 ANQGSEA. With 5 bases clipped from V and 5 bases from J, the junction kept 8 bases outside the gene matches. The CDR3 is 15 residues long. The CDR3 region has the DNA TGCAGCGTTTGGGGGACAGGGGAGTGGAATGAAAAACTGTTTTTT. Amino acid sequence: CSVWGTGEWNEKLFF.

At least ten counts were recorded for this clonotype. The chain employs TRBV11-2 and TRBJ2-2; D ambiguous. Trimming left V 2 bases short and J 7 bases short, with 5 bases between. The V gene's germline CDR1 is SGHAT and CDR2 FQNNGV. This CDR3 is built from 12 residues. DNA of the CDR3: TGTGCCAGCAGCTTAAGGCTCGGGGAGCTGTTTTTT. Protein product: CASSLRLGELFF.

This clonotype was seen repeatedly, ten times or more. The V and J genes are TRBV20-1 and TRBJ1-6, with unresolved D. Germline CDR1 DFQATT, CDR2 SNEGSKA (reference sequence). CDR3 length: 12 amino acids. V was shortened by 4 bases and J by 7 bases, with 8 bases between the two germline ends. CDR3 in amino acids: CSATGLNSPLHF. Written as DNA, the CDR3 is TGCAGTGCTACGGGCTTGAATTCACCCCTCCACTTT.